This T cell receptor (beta chain) was retrieved from a study of T-cell memory formation after mild COVID-19. Study-wide background: Largely, the TCR clusters proved donor specific. Study-wide results and caveats: Proof of SARS-CoV-2 specificity was absent for the second-wave clones that crested on day 37. From day 15 to 85, contracting clones were balanced between CD4 and CD8, whereas later expanders leaned toward CD4+.

Constant-segment primers served in 5'RACE that generated TCR alpha and TCR beta cDNA libraries bearing sample barcodes and UMIs. TCRdb processed the 5' RACE reads anew with MiXCR; each CDR3 protein has one entry. This repertoire shows 350,000 to 550,000 distinct CDR3 sequences, over 15% found once; its top ten account for roughly 21%. Per the germline V gene, CDR1 is SGHRS and CDR2 is YFSETQ. The CDR3 has 14 residues. Trimming left V 5 bases short and J 0 bases short, with 9 bases between. This clonotype was seen a few times. Its target is not known. The material sequenced was PBMCs or a T cell subset sorted from them (not recorded which). The chain uses TRBV5-1 and TRBJ1-3; no firm D call. The receptor was derived from a man younger than 35 who had mild COVID-19 (a few samples of this study predate the infection). Cell type and time point are not known. The CDR3 bases are TGCGCCAGCAGTCGGGATACCTCTGGAAACACCATATATTTT. Amino acids: CASSRDTSGNTIYF.